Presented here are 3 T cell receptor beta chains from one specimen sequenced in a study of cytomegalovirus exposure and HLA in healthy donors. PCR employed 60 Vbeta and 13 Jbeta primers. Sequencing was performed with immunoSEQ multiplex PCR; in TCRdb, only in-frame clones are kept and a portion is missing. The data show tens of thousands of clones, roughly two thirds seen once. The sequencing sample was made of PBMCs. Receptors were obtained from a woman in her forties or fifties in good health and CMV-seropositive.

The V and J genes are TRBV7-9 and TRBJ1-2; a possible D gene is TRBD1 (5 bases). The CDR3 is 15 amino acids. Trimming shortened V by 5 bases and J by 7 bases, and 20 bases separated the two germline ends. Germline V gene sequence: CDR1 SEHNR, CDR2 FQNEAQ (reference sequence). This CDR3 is CASSLPVGGLSGYTF. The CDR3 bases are TGTGCCAGCAGCCTTCCTGTGGGGGGTTTGAGTGGCTACACCTTC.

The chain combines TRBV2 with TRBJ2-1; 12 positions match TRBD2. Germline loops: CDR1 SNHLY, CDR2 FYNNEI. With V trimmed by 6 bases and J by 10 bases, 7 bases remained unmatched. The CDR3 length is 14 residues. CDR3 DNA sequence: TGTGCCAGCAGCCGACTAGCGGGGGTCGAGGAGCAGTTCTTC. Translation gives CASSRLAGVEEQFF. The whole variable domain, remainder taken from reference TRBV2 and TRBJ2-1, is EPEVTQTPSHQVTQMGQEVILRCVPISNHLYFYWYRQILGQKVEFLVSFYNNEISEKSEIFDDQFSVERPDGSNFTLKIRSTKLEDSAMYFCASSRLAGVEEQFFGPGTRLTVL.

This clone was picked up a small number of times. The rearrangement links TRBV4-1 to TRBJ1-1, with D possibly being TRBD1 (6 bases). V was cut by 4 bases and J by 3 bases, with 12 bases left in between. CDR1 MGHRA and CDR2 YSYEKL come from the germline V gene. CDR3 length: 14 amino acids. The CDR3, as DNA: TGCGCCAGCAGCCGGACCAAGGGGGACACTGAAGCTTTCTTT. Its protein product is CASSRTKGDTEAFF.